A single sample gave rise to the 11 T cell receptor beta chains below, sequenced in a study of cytomegalovirus exposure and HLA in healthy donors. The PCR contained 60 Vbeta and 13 Jbeta primers. Sequenced by immunoSEQ multiplex PCR; TCRdb stores in-frame clones only, minus some. The sample has some 78,000 clones; around 68% are singletons. Material: PBMCs. Every receptor here comes from a man aged 35-49 years in good health and CMV-seropositive.

The chain employs TRBV19 and TRBJ2-2, with 12 bases identical to TRBD1. The germline V gene encodes CDR1 LNHDA and CDR2 SQIVND (reference sequence). CDR3 size: 16 residues. V dropped 6 bases and J dropped 13; count of bases not matched to a gene: 15. The CDR3 sequence: CASSRLPGQGAQGLFF. The CDR3 coding sequence is TGTGCCAGTAGCCGATTACCGGGACAGGGGGCGCAAGGGCTGTTTTTT.

V is TRBV2 and J is TRBJ2-5; no definite D call. CDR1 SNHLY and CDR2 FYNNEI come from the germline V gene. The CDR3 contains 15 residues. V lost 4 bases and J lost 0, with 12 bases in between. CDR3 in DNA: TGTGCCAGCAGTGCATCACCCCTATACCAAGAGACCCAGTACTTC. It is translated as CASSASPLYQETQYF.

V gene TRBV29-1 combines with J gene TRBJ1-3, with no clear D. This CDR3 is 14 amino acids long. Germline V CDR1 and CDR2: SQVTM, ANQGSEA. Trimming stripped 4 bases from V and 0 bases from J, with 10 bases between. CDR3 region: CSVGWSYSGNTIYF. The CDR3, as DNA: TGCAGCGTTGGCTGGTCCTACTCTGGAAACACCATATATTTT.

V gene TRBV7-8 combines with J gene TRBJ1-5; D gene unclear. The CDR3 covers 15 residues. Trimming pared 1 base from V and 5 bases from J, leaving 12 bases between. Germline CDR1 is SGHVS and CDR2 is FQNEAQ. The CDR3 region is CASSLVGGSHQPQHF. DNA for the CDR3: TGTGCCAGCAGCTTAGTCGGCGGGTCCCATCAGCCCCAGCATTTT.

The chain is built from TRBV2 and TRBJ1-3; TRBD1 might be the D (6 bases). V was clipped by 8 bases and J by 2 bases, with 10 bases between them. The CDR3 has 13 residues. CDR1 SNHLY and CDR2 FYNNEI come from the germline V gene. The CDR3 bases are TGTGCCAGCCTGACAGGCGCTGGAAACACCATATATTTT. This gives the protein CASLTGAGNTIYF.

This chain uses TRBV6-1 with TRBJ2-5; 7 positions match TRBD1. CDR1 MNHNS and CDR2 SASEGT come from the germline V gene. This CDR3 has 15 amino acids. Unmatched junction bases numbered 12, after V lost 6 bases and J lost 5 bases. The CDR3 reads CASSDGTAPRETQYF. CDR3 in DNA: TGTGCCAGCAGCGATGGGACAGCACCCAGGGAGACCCAGTACTTC.

The chain employs TRBV11-3 and TRBJ2-3, with D possibly being TRBD2 (6 bases). Germline V gene lookup returns CDR1 SGHNT and CDR2 YENEEA. The CDR3 covers 15 residues. The V end lost 3 bases, the J end lost 4 bases, and 14 bases lay between the germline ends. CDR3 protein: CASSLGGIRADTQYF. The CDR3, as DNA: TGTGCCAGCAGCTTGGGCGGGATACGGGCAGATACGCAGTATTTT.

The chain is built from TRBV4-3 and TRBJ1-6, with a weak D call TRBD1 (5 bases). This CDR3 spans 14 amino acids. The V end was cut by 0 bases, the J end by 9 bases, with 9 bases between. Germline CDR1 LGHNA, CDR2 YSLEER. The CDR3 DNA reads as TGCGCCAGCAGCCAAGATATGGGGGGTTCACCCCTCCACTTT. Translating it yields CASSQDMGGSPLHF.

The chain is built from TRBV4-1 and TRBJ2-2; a weak D match, TRBD2 (5 bases). V lost 1 base to trimming and J lost 4 bases, with 7 bases between them. Germline lookup yields CDR1 MGHRA and CDR2 YSYEKL. There are 14 residues in the CDR3. This CDR3 is CASSQVAGTGELFF. Here the CDR3 DNA reads TGCGCCAGCAGCCAAGTGGCGGGCACCGGGGAGCTGTTTTTT.

J is TRBJ1-5 and V is TRBV6-5; D is perhaps TRBD1 (6 bases). Trimming stripped 0 bases from V and 7 bases from J, with 13 bases between. Germline values: CDR1 MNHEY, CDR2 SVGAGI. This CDR3 is built from 15 residues. This CDR3 reads CASSYSIGGVQPQHF. CDR3 DNA: TGTGCCAGCAGTTACTCGATTGGGGGCGTCCAGCCCCAGCATTTT.

The CDR3 sequence: CASSHLGQGSTGELFF. The CDR3 coding sequence is TGTGCCAGCAGCCACTTGGGACAGGGGTCCACCGGGGAGCTGTTTTTT. The rearrangement links TRBV6-4 to TRBJ2-2; the match to TRBD1 covers 10 bases. The CDR3 contains 16 residues. The V and J ends lost 6 bases and 4 bases, in that order; junction bases with no gene match: 8. CDR1 and CDR2 from the germline V gene are MRHNA and SNTAGT.